This T cell receptor beta chain appears in the sequencing data of a study of T cell responses to AZD1222 COVID-19 vaccine. Findings of the study overall: Donors were chiefly white British, with a greater number of females, and clonal diversity was perhaps underestimated. Baseline seropositives among AZD1222 recipients totaled only five or six.

The CDR3 length is 19 residues. V lost 7 bases and J 0 bases, leaving 26 bases between the germline ends. Germline V gives CDR1 SEHNR, CDR2 FQNEAQ (reference sequence). Concerning this clone: Its antigen is not identified.

Some clones are missing from TCRdb's copy, which holds only in-frame ones; the method was immunoSEQ multiplex PCR. Of some 150,000 clones listed, 85% to 95% were seen once; the top ten hold over 0.95%. The sequencing used peripheral blood, collected on day 0 of AZD1222 vaccination. This TCR came from an adult in good health. This rearrangement joins TRBV7-9 to TRBJ2-3; D perhaps matches TRBD2 (7 bases). The chain's CDR3 is CASTPLGEGVLPSTDTQYF. CDR3 nucleotide sequence: TGTGCCAGCACCCCTCTTGGGGAGGGGGTCCTACCTAGCACAGATACGCAGTATTTT.